Each of the 14 T cell receptor beta chains below was sequenced from the same sample in a study of shared clonotypes between healthy human individuals. As defined, naive CD8 cells were CD45RO-negative and positively selected for CCR7, with terminally differentiated effector memory CD45RA+ cells excluded. Clones were read by immunoSEQ multiplex PCR, and TCRdb kept only the in-frame ones, dropping some. The sample holds approximately 650,000 clones; about 95% are singletons and the top ten take roughly 0.1%. The sample was naive CD8+ T cells sorted from blood. These receptors all come from a woman aged 25 to 39 in good health.

The gene calls are TRBV27 and TRBJ2-1; TRBD2 matches 7 bases. The CDR3 runs to 14 residues. Germline V lookup: CDR1 MNHEY, CDR2 SMNVEV (reference sequence). With 10 bases clipped from V and 1 base from J, the junction kept 7 bases outside the gene matches. The DNA for the CDR3 is TGTGCCACCCACCTAGCGGCGTCCTACAATGAGCAGTTCTTC. Translated, it gives CATHLAASYNEQFF.

This chain connects TRBV29-1 to TRBJ1-1; D not resolved. There are 12 residues in the CDR3. Germline V gene lookup returns CDR1 SQVTM and CDR2 ANQGSEA. Trimming took 4 bases from V and 1 from J, leaving 7 bases between them. The CDR3 sequence: CSVVAENTEAFF. The CDR3 DNA is TGCAGCGTTGTGGCGGAGAACACTGAAGCTTTCTTT.

V gene TRBV4-2 combines with J gene TRBJ1-1; D might be TRBD1 (6 bases). V shed 2 bases and J shed 4 bases, with 20 bases lying between them. The germline V gene encodes CDR1 LGHNA and CDR2 YNFKEQ. This CDR3 region has 17 residues. CDR3 sequence reads: CASSQKPGHRPGTEAFF. As DNA, the CDR3 is TGTGCCAGCAGCCAAAAGCCGGGACACCGGCCGGGCACTGAAGCTTTCTTT.

The chain couples TRBV4-1 to TRBJ2-2; D unresolved. The germline V gene encodes CDR1 MGHRA and CDR2 YSYEKL. V was trimmed by 1 base and J by 5 bases, leaving 11 bases between them. This CDR3 region has 15 residues. DNA for the CDR3: TGCGCCAGCAGCCAAGTAGTGGGTCGAACCGGGGAGCTGTTTTTT. Residues: CASSQVVGRTGELFF.

This rearrangement joins TRBV27 to TRBJ2-7; D ambiguous. Trimming took 6 bases from V and 5 from J, leaving 14 bases between them. Germline lookup yields CDR1 MNHEY and CDR2 SMNVEV (reference sequence). The CDR3 extends over 13 amino acids. CDR3 sequence reads: CASRGPPLDEQYF. As DNA, the CDR3 is TGTGCCAGCAGAGGACCGCCCCTCGACGAGCAGTACTTC.

The chain links TRBV5-1 to TRBJ1-1, with a tentative D call TRBD1 (5 bases). The germline V gene encodes CDR1 SGHRS and CDR2 YFSETQ. Trimming shortened V by 2 bases and J by 1 base, and 12 bases separated the two germline ends. The CDR3 spans 15 residues. The CDR3 spells CASSFLRGSNTEAFF. CDR3 in DNA: TGCGCCAGCAGCTTTCTGAGGGGCTCGAACACTGAAGCTTTCTTT.

This rearrangement joins TRBV15 to TRBJ2-1, with D maybe TRBD1 (5 bases). From germline, CDR1 is LNHNV and CDR2 YYDKDF (reference sequence). Trimming left V 1 base short and J 2 bases short, with 24 bases between. The CDR3 extends over 20 amino acids. The CDR3 nucleotides read TGTGCCACCAGCAGAGGTATAGTGAGTCTGGGTAGGGGTCCCTACAATGAGCAGTTCTTC. This gives the protein CATSRGIVSLGRGPYNEQFF.

DNA of the CDR3: TGTGCCAGCGATCCCTCGCTCCCACGTGAGACCCAGTACTTC. Amino acid sequence: CASDPSLPRETQYF. The chain carries TRBV5-6 and TRBJ2-5; unclear D gene. This CDR3 contains 14 residues. Between the trimmed V and J ends, which lost 7 bases and 5 bases, there was a span of 18 bases. CDR1 and CDR2 (germline): SGHDT, YYEEEE.

The V call is TRBV10-1, the J call TRBJ2-1; 7 bases match TRBD2. The CDR3 spans 13 residues. The V and J ends lost 2 bases and 10 bases, in that order; junction bases with no gene match: 5. CDR1 and CDR2 from the germline V gene are WNHNN and SYGVQD (reference sequence). The CDR3 reads CASSEPGGPEQFF. In DNA form, the CDR3 reads TGCGCCAGCAGTGAGCCGGGAGGACCAGAGCAGTTCTTC.

The chain joins TRBV28 to TRBJ1-2; TRBD1 is a possible D gene (6 bases). The CDR3 totals 16 residues. Trimming removed 4 bases at V and 8 bases at J, with 23 bases between. Germline assignment: CDR1 MDHEN and CDR2 SYDVKM. The CDR3 DNA reads TGTGCCAGCAGTTCAAACAGGGTCGAAGTCGGGGGGGGCTACACCTTC. This gives the protein CASSSNRVEVGGGYTF.

The chain links TRBV28 to TRBJ1-2; D is unclear. The ends were cut back, 5 bases at V and 5 bases at J, with 12 bases in the middle. Germline V gene sequence: CDR1 MDHEN, CDR2 SYDVKM. The CDR3 length is 13 residues. CDR3 DNA sequence: TGTGCCAGCAGTGATACAGTTCATTATGGCTACACCTTC. Translating gives CASSDTVHYGYTF.

The chain links TRBV9 to TRBJ2-3; D call uncertain. The CDR3 has 14 amino acids. Trimming took off 3 bases at V and 3 bases at J, with 11 bases between the two ends. Germline loops: CDR1 SGDLS, CDR2 YYNGEE. The CDR3 loop is CASSARSLTDTQYF. CDR3 coding DNA: TGTGCCAGCAGCGCCCGAAGCCTAACAGATACGCAGTATTTT.

Details on this clone: An end of the junction does not agree with germline; a read error may underlie this. The J gene is TRBJ2-7, the V gene TRBV28; TRBD1 or TRBD2 may be the D gene (5 bases each). CDR1 and CDR2 from the germline V gene are MDHEN and SYDVKM. The CDR3 spans 14 residues. For the CDR3, the DNA is TGTGCCAGCAGTTCTCGGGGCACCTCCCACGAGCAGTACTTC. It yields the protein CASSSRGTSHEQYF.

This sequence joins TRBV9 and TRBJ2-5, with 12 bases matching TRBD2. J was trimmed by 4 bases and V by 1 base; bases with no gene match: 11. The germline V gene has CDR1 SGDLS and CDR2 YYNGEE. The CDR3 sequence is 18 residues long. The CDR3 nucleotides are TGTGCCAGCAGCGTATCGCTAGCGGGAGGGCCCTCAGCAGAGACCCAGTACTTC. Protein product: CASSVSLAGGPSAETQYF.